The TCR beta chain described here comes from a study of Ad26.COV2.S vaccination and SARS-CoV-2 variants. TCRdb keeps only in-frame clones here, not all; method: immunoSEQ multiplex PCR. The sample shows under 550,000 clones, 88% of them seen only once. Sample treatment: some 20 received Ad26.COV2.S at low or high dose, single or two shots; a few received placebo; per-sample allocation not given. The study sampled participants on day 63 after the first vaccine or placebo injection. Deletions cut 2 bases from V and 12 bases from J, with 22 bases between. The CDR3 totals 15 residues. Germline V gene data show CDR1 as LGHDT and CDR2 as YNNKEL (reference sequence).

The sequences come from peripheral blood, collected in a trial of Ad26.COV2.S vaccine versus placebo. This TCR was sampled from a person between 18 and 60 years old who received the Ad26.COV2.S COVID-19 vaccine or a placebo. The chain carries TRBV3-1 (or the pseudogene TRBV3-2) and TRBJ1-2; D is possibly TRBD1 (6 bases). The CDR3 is CASSQYGDPSGQNTF. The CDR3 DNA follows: TGTGCCAGCAGCCAATATGGGGATCCCTCGGGACAAAACACCTTC.